Below are 21 T cell receptor beta chains sequenced from a single sample in a study of blood T cells in healthy people across ages (dated by TCRdb to about 2015). The library was generated by 5' RACE. The run used an Illumina HiSeq 2500. The second PCR ran for about 6 to 12 cycles and used a J-beta primer mix along with a sample-barcoded 5' primer. In TCRdb, the public reads were trimmed at Q25 with fastp and aligned with MiXCR, with productive beta chains retained. Each entry merges the rows of one CDR3 protein and shows their most common DNA and genes. Within this sample are 630,000 or so distinct CDR3 sequences, with about 30% of them counted one time only. The ten largest clones represent 15% of the sample. The sequencing input was blood. The receptors shown here come from a woman older than 75 in good health. Donor details come from another sample of the same person, matched by shared clones.

This clonotype was seen repeatedly, ten times or more. This rearrangement joins TRBV20-1 to TRBJ2-7; 8 bases are a match to TRBD1. V shed 3 bases, J shed 7 bases, and the junction held 8 bases outside the gene matches. The CDR3 runs 13 residues. Germline V lookup: CDR1 DFQATT, CDR2 SNEGSKA (reference sequence). CDR3 in amino acids: CSASDRGPLEQYF. CDR3 DNA sequence: TGCAGTGCTAGTGACAGGGGCCCCCTGGAGCAGTACTTC.

With respect to this clonotype: Germline is not matched at one junction end, which may reflect a read error. J is TRBJ2-7 and V is TRBV5-5; 8 nucleotides agree with TRBD2. The CDR3 consists of 15 residues. Germline V gene data show CDR1 as SGHKS and CDR2 as YYEKEE (reference sequence). CDR3 sequence (DNA): TGTACCAGCAGCTTGGGAGCGGGACTAGCCTACGAGCAGTACTTC. It translates to CTSSLGAGLAYEQYF.

Comment on this clonotype: A much larger clone lies one base from this, so it may be a read error. The J gene is TRBJ2-1, the V gene TRBV5-1; D may be TRBD1 (6 bases). CDR3 length: 15 residues. Trimming took off 4 bases at V and 7 bases at J, with 18 bases between the two ends. Germline V gene lookup returns CDR1 SGHRS and CDR2 YFSETQ. CDR3 DNA: TGCGCCAGCAGCCGGGCAGGGGCAGGACAGAATGAGCAGTTCTTC. Translation: CASSRAGAGQNEQFF.

This chain connects TRBV4-1 to TRBJ1-4, with 7 positions matching TRBD1. V lost 4 bases, J lost 8 bases, and 10 bases stayed unmatched. CDR1 is MGHRA and CDR2 is YSYEKL in the germline V gene. The CDR3 contains 15 residues. The CDR3 sequence: CASSPVPGQWEKLFF. CDR3 coding DNA: TGCGCCAGCAGCCCGGTCCCGGGACAGTGGGAAAAACTGTTTTTT.

The rearrangement joins TRBV30 to TRBJ1-2, with 10 bases identical to TRBD1. The ends lost 5 bases at V and 8 bases at J; junction bases unmatched: 14. Germline V CDR1 and CDR2: GTSNPN, SVGIG (reference sequence). The CDR3 runs 15 residues. CDR3 residues: CAWFYPGQGTGGYTF. The CDR3 nucleotides are TGTGCCTGGTTCTATCCGGGACAGGGGACTGGGGGCTACACCTTC.

Of note for this clonotype: This clone may be a read error of a much larger clone one base away. The gene calls are TRBV7-9 and TRBJ1-1; a possible D gene is TRBD1 (6 bases). There are 14 residues in the CDR3. V lost 3 bases and J 4 bases, leaving 12 bases between the germline ends. Germline assignment: CDR1 SEHNR and CDR2 FQNEAQ (reference sequence). CDR3 nucleotides: TGTGCCAGCAGCTTCCAAACAGGGAGCACTGAAGCTTTCTTT. As protein: CASSFQTGSTEAFF.

The rearrangement uses TRBV6-5 and TRBJ1-6, with TRBD1 as a possible D gene (5 bases). Per germline, CDR1 MNHEY and CDR2 SVGAGI. V lost 7 bases, J lost 11 bases, and 15 bases lay in between. The CDR3 contains 13 residues. The chain's CDR3 is CASTPQGSPPLHF. The DNA of the CDR3 is TGTGCCAGCACTCCCCAGGGAAGCCCACCCCTCCACTTT.

The rearrangement uses TRBV7-2 and TRBJ1-1; possibly TRBD1 for D (6 bases). Trimming pared 3 bases from V and 1 base from J, leaving 9 bases between. The germline V gene has CDR1 SGHTA and CDR2 FQGNSA. The CDR3 contains 14 residues. The CDR3 DNA is TGTGCCAGCAGCTTCATGGGACAGAACACTGAAGCTTTCTTT. Protein: CASSFMGQNTEAFF.

Only a few counts were recorded for this clonotype. It is unclear where the CDR3 begins or ends on the DNA, so no DNA is shown, and the CDR3 is as TCRdb lists it. This chain uses TRBV9 with TRBJ2-6; TRBD1 is the table's D call, not checked against the DNA. Per germline, CDR1 SGDLS and CDR2 YYNGEE. Termini included, the CDR3 measures 16 amino acids. CDR3 loop: CASSVAWGHGANVRTF.

The gene calls are TRBV28 and TRBJ1-5; D is unresolved. CDR1 is MDHEN, CDR2 SYDVKM, per germline. The CDR3 contains 14 residues. V gave up 3 bases and J gave up 4 bases, with 10 bases separating them. For the CDR3, the DNA is TGTGCCAGCAGTTTGACCCCGACAAATCAGCCCCAGCATTTT. Translating gives CASSLTPTNQPQHF.

This clonotype was seen at least ten times. The chain recombines TRBV16 with TRBJ1-2; the D is unclear. V gave up 3 bases and J gave up 3 bases, with 8 bases separating them. The length of the CDR3 is 13 residues. Germline V CDR1 and CDR2: KGHSY, FQNENV. The CDR3 reads CASSHGRDYGYTF. The CDR3 coding sequence is TGTGCCAGCAGCCACGGACGAGACTATGGCTACACCTTC.

This clonotype was recorded a few times. V and J are TRBV7-3 and TRBJ2-5; 7 nucleotides match TRBD2. Trimming took 1 base from V and 0 from J; bases not matched to a gene: 5. The CDR3 has 16 amino acids. Germline CDR1 and CDR2: SGHTA and FQGTGA. CDR3 in DNA: TGTGCCAGCAGCTTAAGGGGAGGGGCGCACCAAGAGACCCAGTACTTC. This sequence encodes CASSLRGGAHQETQYF. Drawing the rest from reference TRBV7-3 and TRBJ2-5, the complete variable domain is GAGVSQTPSNKVTEKGKYVELRCDPISGHTALYWYRQSLGQGPEFLIYFQGTGAADDSGLPNDRFFAVRPEGSVSTLKIQRTERGDSAVYLCASSLRGGAHQETQYFGPGTRLLVL.

This clonotype was recorded many times. The rearrangement links TRBV9 to TRBJ2-7, with D uncertain. The CDR3 has 14 residues. Per the germline V gene, CDR1 is SGDLS and CDR2 is YYNGEE. The V gene lost 7 bases and the J gene lost 6 bases, with 20 bases spanning the gap. CDR3 DNA: TGTGCCAGCGGGGAAAGGATCGATTCTGGCGAGCAGTACTTC. Translated, it gives CASGERIDSGEQYF.

In its sample, this clonotype was seen a few times. The CDR3 spells CASSSTATNEKLFF. DNA for the CDR3: TGCGCCAGCAGCTCGACAGCAACTAATGAAAAACTGTTTTTT. This chain links TRBV5-1 with TRBJ1-4; D possibly corresponds to TRBD1 (5 bases). V was shortened by 3 bases and J by 0 bases, with 6 bases between the two germline ends. Per the germline V gene, CDR1 is SGHRS and CDR2 is YFSETQ. This CDR3 has 14 amino acids.

This clonotype was counted only a few times. The chain employs TRBV18 and TRBJ2-5; D may be TRBD1 (6 bases). The end of the DNA aligns better with TRBJ2-7, so the J call may be wrong. This CDR3 spans 15 amino acids. The germline CDR1 and CDR2 sequences are KGHSH and LQKENI. CDR3 in DNA: TGTGCCAGCTCACCACCCGAGGACAGACCCTACGAGCAGTACTTC. As protein: CASSPPEDRPYEQYF.

This clonotype appeared many times. This rearrangement joins TRBV2 to TRBJ2-7; the D is unclear. Between the trimmed V and J ends, which lost 0 bases and 1 base, there was a span of 7 bases. CDR3 length: 14 amino acids. CDR1 is SNHLY, CDR2 FYNNEI, per germline. The CDR3 DNA is TGTGCCAGCAGTGAAGCAGCCAGTTCCTACGAGCAGTACTTC. It yields the protein CASSEAASSYEQYF. Drawing the rest from reference TRBV2 and TRBJ2-7, the complete variable domain is EPEVTQTPSHQVTQMGQEVILRCVPISNHLYFYWYRQILGQKVEFLVSFYNNEISEKSEIFDDQFSVERPDGSNFTLKIRSTKLEDSAMYFCASSEAASSYEQYFGPGTRLTVT.

This clonotype was recorded many times. The chain combines TRBV15 with TRBJ2-1; D gene uncertain. Germline CDR1 is LNHNV and CDR2 is YYDKDF (reference sequence). This CDR3 comprises 15 residues. V lost 5 bases to trimming and J lost 2 bases, with 13 bases between them. DNA for the CDR3: TGTGCCACCAGCTCCTGGGATTACACCTACAATGAGCAGTTCTTC. It yields the protein CATSSWDYTYNEQFF.

Only a few counts were recorded for this clonotype. This may be a read error: a much more frequent sequence differs by one nucleotide. The CDR3 does not end in the conserved phenylalanine or tryptophan, so this is likely a read error. The DNA is omitted, as the CDR3 cannot be located on it reliably, and the CDR3 follows TCRdb's listing. V is TRBV20-1 and J is TRBJ1-2. The CDR3 has 14 residues if both end residues are counted. Germline lookup yields CDR1 DFQATT and CDR2 SNEGSKA (reference sequence). The CDR3 protein is CSGYGRTPNYGYTC.

This chain links TRBV5-1 with TRBJ2-5; D gene ambiguous. The DNA end is a closer match to TRBJ2-7, so the J assignment may be wrong. This CDR3 has 14 residues. Germline lookup yields CDR1 SGHRS and CDR2 YFSETQ. The CDR3 DNA follows: TGCGCCAGCAGCTTGGTCCCGCCGGAGAACGAGCAGTACTTC. It yields the protein CASSLVPPENEQYF.

As concerns this clonotype: This may stem from a read error, because a much larger clone lies one nucleotide away. The DNA is omitted, as the CDR3 cannot be located on it reliably, and the CDR3 follows TCRdb's listing. The chain couples TRBV12-3 or TRBV12-4 to TRBJ2-5; the DNA was not used to check the table's D call, TRBD1. With termini counted, the CDR3 has 14 amino acids. This CDR3 is CASSSSTGVSIQYF.

In its sample, this clonotype was seen many times. This chain joins TRBV15 and TRBJ2-5, with D hard to call. With 2 bases removed from V and 0 bases from J, the gap between germline ends came to 4 bases. Germline lookup yields CDR1 LNHNV and CDR2 YYDKDF (reference sequence). This CDR3 region has 13 residues. In DNA, the CDR3 is TGTGCCACCAGCAGAAGCGACCAAGAGACCCAGTACTTC. It yields the protein CATSRSDQETQYF. The variable domain in full, completed from reference TRBV15 and TRBJ2-5, reads DAMVIQNPRYQVTQFGKPVTLSCSQTLNHNVMYWYQQKSSQAPKLLFHYYDKDFNNEADTPDNFQSRRPNTSFCFLDIRSPGLGDTAMYLCATSRSDQETQYFGPGTRLLVL.